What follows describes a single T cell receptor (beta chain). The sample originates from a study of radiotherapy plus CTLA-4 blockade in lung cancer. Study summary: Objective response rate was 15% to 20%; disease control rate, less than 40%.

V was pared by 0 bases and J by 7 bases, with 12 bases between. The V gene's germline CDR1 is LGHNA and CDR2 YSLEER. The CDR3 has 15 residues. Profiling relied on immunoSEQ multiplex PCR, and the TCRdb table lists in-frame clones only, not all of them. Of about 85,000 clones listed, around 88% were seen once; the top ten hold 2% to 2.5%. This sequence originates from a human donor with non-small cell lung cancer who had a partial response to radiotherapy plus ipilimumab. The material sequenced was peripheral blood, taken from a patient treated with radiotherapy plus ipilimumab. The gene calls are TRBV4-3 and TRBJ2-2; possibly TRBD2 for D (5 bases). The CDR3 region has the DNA TGCGCCAGCAGCCAAGATGGGATGGGGAGCGGGGAGCTGTTTTTT. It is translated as CASSQDGMGSGELFF.